Presented here are 12 T cell receptor beta chains from one specimen sequenced in a study of beta chain features in type 1 diabetes. Sequencing targeted expressed TCRB transcripts, as all isolated RNA had been reverse transcribed. The protocol was immunoSEQ multiplex PCR, while the TCRdb copy is restricted to in-frame clones and leaves out a portion. The sample records 330,000 or so clones, around 20% being singletons. Input material: naive CD4+ T cells from blood. Source of these receptors: a woman aged 18-29 years in good health.

This clone occurred a few times. This chain links TRBV18 with TRBJ1-3; the match to TRBD1 covers 7 bases. Trimming cost V 3 bases and J 5 bases; bases outside gene matches: 1. Germline V gene lookup returns CDR1 KGHSH and CDR2 LQKENI. This CDR3 spans 13 amino acids. CDR3 DNA sequence: TGTGCCAGCTCACCGGGACAGAGAAACACCATATATTTT. The encoded protein is CASSPGQRNTIYF.

The chain carries TRBV18 and TRBJ2-1; 10 bases align to TRBD1. The V segment lost 4 bases and the J segment 4 bases; nucleotides outside the gene matches: 4. In germline, CDR1 is KGHSH, CDR2 LQKENI. This CDR3 comprises 15 residues. The CDR3 coding sequence is TGTGCCAGCTCACATGGGACAGGGGAATACAATGAGCAGTTCTTC. It codes for CASSHGTGEYNEQFF.

In this sample, this clone turned up a few times. The chain has TRBV25-1 and TRBJ2-1; TRBD2 agrees at 11 bases. Per the germline V gene, CDR1 is MGHDK and CDR2 is SYGVNS. The V gene end was trimmed by 8 bases and the J gene end by 8 bases; junction bases not matched to a gene: 5. The CDR3 runs 13 residues. CDR3: CASLAGGMDEQFF. The CDR3 region has the DNA TGTGCCAGCTTAGCGGGAGGGATGGATGAGCAGTTCTTC.

This clone was observed a handful of times. J is TRBJ1-1 and V is TRBV19; the match to TRBD1 covers 9 bases. The CDR3 is made up of 15 amino acids. Germline CDR1 LNHDA, CDR2 SQIVND (reference sequence). The ends lost 7 bases at V and 2 bases at J; junction bases unmatched: 8. The CDR3 loop is CASNSQGAGNTEAFF. CDR3 coding DNA: TGTGCCAGTAACTCACAGGGGGCCGGTAACACTGAAGCTTTCTTT.

The J gene is TRBJ2-3, the V gene TRBV2; 7 bases align to TRBD2. Trimming at V came to 6 bases and at J to 4 bases, leaving 10 bases not matched to a gene. Germline CDR1 and CDR2: SNHLY and FYNNEI. There are 15 residues in the CDR3. The DNA for the CDR3 is TGTGCCAGCAGCGTAGCGGGCCCCGTCGCAGATACGCAGTATTTT. Residues: CASSVAGPVADTQYF.

The CDR3 loop is CASSLTPGETQYF. CDR3 bases: TGTGCCAGCAGCTTGACCCCCGGAGAGACCCAGTACTTC. This rearrangement joins TRBV5-5 to TRBJ2-5, with D hard to call. From germline, CDR1 is SGHKS and CDR2 YYEKEE (reference sequence). CDR3 length: 13 residues. Trimming took off 1 base at V and 4 bases at J, with 8 bases between the two ends.

The chain carries TRBV5-1 and TRBJ2-1; 13 bases are a match to TRBD2. Germline CDR1 reads SGHRS; CDR2 reads YFSETQ. The CDR3 consists of 16 residues. The junction had 8 bases not matched to a gene; V was cut back by 4 bases and J by 7 bases. Written as DNA, the CDR3 is TGCGCCAGCAGCGCCCGGACTAGCGGGAGCGGGAATGAGCAGTTCTTC. Protein sequence: CASSARTSGSGNEQFF.

V usage is TRBV29-1 and J usage is TRBJ1-1; 8 nucleotides line up with TRBD1. The CDR3 contains 14 residues. Unmatched junction bases numbered 7, after V lost 3 bases and J lost 4 bases. In germline, CDR1 is SQVTM, CDR2 ANQGSEA. The CDR3 DNA reads as TGCAGCGTTGACCAGCCCGACAGGGGCACTGAAGCTTTCTTT. Its translation is CSVDQPDRGTEAFF.

This clone was seen more than once but under ten times. J is TRBJ2-6 and V is TRBV19; 8 bases map to TRBD1. The CDR3 consists of 16 residues. With V trimmed by 6 bases and J by 2 bases, 6 bases remained unmatched. Looked up from germline, CDR1 is LNHDA and CDR2 is SQIVND (reference sequence). In DNA, the CDR3 is TGTGCCAGTAGCGCCGAGACAGGGGCTGGGGCCAACGTCCTGACTTTC. Residues: CASSAETGAGANVLTF.

Notes on this clone: In the same sample, other DNA sequences code for this CDR3. The V call is TRBV20-1, the J call TRBJ2-5; D ambiguous. The CDR3 consists of 11 residues. Trimming took off 0 bases at V and 4 bases at J, with 3 bases between the two ends. Per the germline V gene, CDR1 is DFQATT and CDR2 is SNEGSKA (reference sequence). The CDR3 is CSARDRETQYF. The CDR3 bases are TGCAGTGCTAGAGATAGAGAGACCCAGTACTTC.

This clone was observed a few times. This chain links TRBV9 with TRBJ2-1; 8 bases fit TRBD2. The junction had 8 bases not matched to a gene; V was cut back by 3 bases and J by 6 bases. Germline CDR1 and CDR2: SGDLS and YYNGEE. This CDR3 spans 15 amino acids. The CDR3 loop is CASSASGSHANEQFF. The CDR3 nucleotides read TGTGCCAGCAGCGCCAGCGGGAGCCACGCCAATGAGCAGTTCTTC.

J is TRBJ1-2 and V is TRBV5-1, with D tentatively TRBD1 (6 bases). The V end lost 0 bases, the J end lost 6 bases, and 9 bases lay between the germline ends. Germline loops: CDR1 SGHRS, CDR2 YFSETQ. This CDR3 contains 13 residues. The CDR3 spells CASSLEGTHGYTF. In DNA form, the CDR3 reads TGCGCCAGCAGCTTGGAAGGGACACATGGCTACACCTTC.